This passage covers 10 T cell receptor beta chains from one sample sequenced in a study of CD4+ T cells in melanoma. Assay used: immunoSEQ multiplex PCR; TCRdb lists only in-frame clones, some missing. The data show tens of thousands of clones, over 60% seen once. Source material: tumor tissue. The origin of the receptors is a human donor with melanoma.

This clone was found a few times. The chain couples TRBV5-4 to TRBJ2-7; no definite D call. Germline CDR1 and CDR2: SGHNT and YYREEE (reference sequence). CDR3 length: 13 residues. The V gene lost 4 bases and the J gene lost 5 bases, with 13 bases spanning the gap. CDR3 in amino acids: CASSPVGTHEQYF. Here the CDR3 DNA reads TGTGCCAGCAGCCCGGTCGGCACCCACGAGCAGTACTTC.

About this clone: The junction departs from germline at one end; a sequencing error may be responsible. V usage is TRBV6-1 and J usage is TRBJ2-7; possibly TRBD1 for D (6 bases). Germline V gene sequence: CDR1 MNHNS, CDR2 SASEGT. The CDR3 sequence is 11 residues long. The CDR3 reads CASSERAGEFF. DNA of the CDR3: TGTGCCAGCAGTGAACGGGCAGGGGAGTTCTTC.

V usage is TRBV28 and J usage is TRBJ1-6; tentatively, D is TRBD1 (5 bases). V was trimmed by 6 bases and J by 10 bases, leaving 22 bases between them. CDR3 length: 16 residues. The germline V gene has CDR1 MDHEN and CDR2 SYDVKM. The CDR3 protein is CASSLDPEGKDSPLHF. CDR3 DNA sequence: TGTGCCAGCAGCTTAGACCCAGAGGGGAAGGACTCACCCCTCCACTTT.

This clone has ten or more counts. The chain carries TRBV6-1 and TRBJ1-1, with D possibly matching TRBD1 (6 bases). Trimming removed 4 bases from V and 8 bases from J, with 17 bases in between. This CDR3 is 14 amino acids long. Germline CDR1 is MNHNS and CDR2 is SASEGT. Written as DNA, the CDR3 is TGTGCCAGCAGTGCCGTCAGGGGTTCTAACGAAGCTTTCTTT. Translated: CASSAVRGSNEAFF.

Within the sample, this clone is large. V usage is TRBV19 and J usage is TRBJ1-2; D unclear. The germline CDR1 and CDR2 sequences are LNHDA and SQIVND (reference sequence). The CDR3 has 14 residues. Deletions cut 6 bases from V and 1 base from J, with 12 bases between. The CDR3 loop is CASSDTGFNYGYTF. CDR3 coding DNA: TGTGCCAGTAGCGACACCGGATTTAACTATGGCTACACCTTC.

In regard to this clone: A much larger clonotype is one base distant, so this may be a read error. The identical CDR3 is also encoded by other nucleotide sequences in the sample. V gene TRBV6-5 combines with J gene TRBJ2-7, with D perhaps given as TRBD1 or TRBD2 (5 bases each). The CDR3 sequence is 12 residues long. Germline CDR1 and CDR2: MNHEY and SVGAGI. Trimming stripped 4 bases from V and 2 bases from J, with 6 bases between. This CDR3 reads CASSSGPYEQYF. DNA for the CDR3: TGTGCCAGCAGTTCGGGGCCCTACGAGCAGTACTTC.

V usage is TRBV19 and J usage is TRBJ1-1, with D maybe TRBD1 (5 bases). Germline lookup yields CDR1 LNHDA and CDR2 SQIVND (reference sequence). V lost 6 bases and J lost 7, with 9 bases in between. The CDR3 consists of 11 residues. CDR3 nucleotides: TGTGCCAGTAGAACAGGATATGAAGCTTTCTTT. As protein: CASRTGYEAFF.

The chain combines TRBV19 with TRBJ1-6; 8 bases are a match to TRBD1. V gave up 3 bases and J gave up 10 bases; unmatched junction bases: 5. The CDR3 totals 14 residues. Looked up from germline, CDR1 is LNHDA and CDR2 is SQIVND (reference sequence). The CDR3 DNA is TGTGCCAGTAGTATTGGACAGGGTAGGTCACCCCTCCACTTT. Protein product: CASSIGQGRSPLHF. Full variable domain (rest looked up from reference TRBV19 and TRBJ1-6): DGGITQSPKYLFRKEGQNVTLSCEQNLNHDAMYWYRQDPGQGLRLIYYSQIVNDFQKGDIAEGYSVSREKKESFPLTVTSAQKNPTAFYLCASSIGQGRSPLHFGNGTRLTVT.

The chain employs TRBV7-2 and TRBJ2-1, with 11 bases identical to TRBD2. The V gene end was trimmed by 3 bases and the J gene end by 0 bases; junction bases not matched to a gene: 4. This CDR3 contains 17 residues. CDR1 and CDR2 (germline): SGHTA, FQGNSA. CDR3 bases: TGTGCCAGCAGCTTGGGACTAGCGGCAAGCTCCTACAATGAGCAGTTCTTC. It yields the protein CASSLGLAASSYNEQFF.

The chain recombines TRBV6-1 with TRBJ2-3; unclear D gene. Trimming pared 0 bases from V and 2 bases from J, leaving 9 bases between. CDR1 and CDR2 (germline): MNHNS, SASEGT. CDR3 length: 15 amino acids. The CDR3 DNA is TGTGCCAGCAGTGAAGCGAGTAGCTCCACAGATACGCAGTATTTT. Translated: CASSEASSSTDTQYF.